The source of this T cell receptor (beta chain) is a study of cytomegalovirus exposure and HLA in healthy donors. Study-wide context: A later analysis reported the 100 to 150 validation repertoires used the same platform as the approximately 660 first-cohort repertoires. Study conclusions and caveats: In vitro data verified a few CMV-associated chains as specific for CMV antigens. The listing of 150 to 200 TCR beta chains classed them as cytomegalovirus-associated.

A word on this clone: Its antigen remains unknown.

The donors formed part of the approximately 120-subject validation cohort, distinct from the roughly 630-subject first cohort. Profiling relied on immunoSEQ multiplex PCR, and the TCRdb table lists in-frame clones only, not all of them. The sample has over 150,000 clones, roughly 96% seen once; the top ten hold 0.89%. Trimming removed 2 bases from V and 5 bases from J, with 12 bases in between. This CDR3 spans 14 amino acids. Germline V gene lookup returns CDR1 WSHSY and CDR2 SAAADI. This clonotype was obtained from a woman aged 18-29 years in good health and CMV-seronegative. Material for sequencing was PBMCs. The V gene is TRBV10-2, the J gene TRBJ1-2, with unresolved D. The DNA for the CDR3 is TGCGCCAGCAGTGAGGAGGCAGTCCAATATGGCTACACCTTC. Amino acid sequence: CASSEEAVQYGYTF.